This T cell receptor beta chain was captured by sequencing in a study of blood T cells in healthy people across ages. This CDR3 region has 17 residues. Trimming removed 6 bases from V and 3 bases from J, with 21 bases in between. The authors ran a second PCR of 7 to 11 cycles using a sample-barcoded 5' primer and a J-beta primer mix. TCRdb recomputed calls from the 5' RACE reads with MiXCR, one row per CDR3 protein. This sample carries about 2 million distinct CDR3 sequences, about 50% of them seen once, and the ten largest clones take less than 2.5%. The J gene is TRBJ2-1, the V gene TRBV12-3 or TRBV12-4; D is uncertain. Input material: blood. The receptor's source is a woman aged 40 to 55 in good health. The CDR3 is CASSLLAGATIYNEQFF. CDR3 nucleotide sequence: TGTGCCAGCAGCCTCTTGGCAGGTGCCACTATCTACAATGAGCAGTTCTTC.